What follows are 5 T cell receptor beta chains derived from one specimen sequenced in a study of cytotoxic CD8 clonotypes in ibrutinib-treated CLL. Assay: immunoSEQ multiplex PCR; the TCRdb copy retains only in-frame clones and omits some. Found here are approximately 300,000 clones, roughly 85% of them singletons; the top ten hold roughly 7%. The sample was PBMCs, taken before ibrutinib treatment. The receptors here all came from a human donor with chronic lymphocytic leukemia.

V usage is TRBV7-2 and J usage is TRBJ2-7; D is possibly TRBD1 (5 bases). Trimming shortened V by 1 base and J by 6 bases, and 13 bases separated the two germline ends. The CDR3 is 14 residues long. Germline assignment: CDR1 SGHTA and CDR2 FQGNSA. The CDR3: CASSLEGVFGEQYF. As DNA, the CDR3 is TGTGCCAGCAGCTTAGAAGGGGTGTTCGGCGAGCAGTACTTC.

J is TRBJ2-7 and V is TRBV9; D is undetermined. Trimming took off 0 bases at V and 7 bases at J, with 17 bases between the two ends. The CDR3 is 15 amino acids. CDR1 and CDR2 from the germline V gene are SGDLS and YYNGEE. In DNA, the CDR3 is TGTGCCAGCAGCGTAGGATGGCTATCCTCGGGTGAGCAGTACTTC. Translated: CASSVGWLSSGEQYF.

The chain has TRBV21-1 and TRBJ2-7; TRBD1, the D gene given by the table, was not confirmed from the DNA. TRBV21-1 is tagged as a pseudogene. The length of the CDR3 is 15 residues. CDR3 protein: CASNIYGQISHEQYF. The CDR3 coding sequence is TGTGCCAGCAATATATACGGACAGATATCCCACGAGCAGTACTTC.

V is TRBV11-2 and J is TRBJ1-1; 7 positions match TRBD1. The CDR3 extends over 16 amino acids. Germline V gene data show CDR1 as SGHAT and CDR2 as FQNNGV. V lost 4 bases and J lost 1; bases outside the gene matches: 9. The CDR3 DNA reads as TGTGCCAGCAGCTCGCAAACCAGGACAGGGAACACTGAAGCTTTCTTT. Its protein product is CASSSQTRTGNTEAFF.

The chain links TRBV6-4 to TRBJ2-1; 12 nucleotides line up with TRBD2. Germline trimming cut 7 bases from V and 7 bases from J; bases unmatched to any gene: 5. The CDR3 is 14 amino acids. CDR1 is MRHNA and CDR2 is SNTAGT in the germline V gene. The CDR3 here is CASTRLAGENEQFF. CDR3 sequence (DNA): TGTGCCAGCACCCGACTAGCGGGAGAGAATGAGCAGTTCTTC.